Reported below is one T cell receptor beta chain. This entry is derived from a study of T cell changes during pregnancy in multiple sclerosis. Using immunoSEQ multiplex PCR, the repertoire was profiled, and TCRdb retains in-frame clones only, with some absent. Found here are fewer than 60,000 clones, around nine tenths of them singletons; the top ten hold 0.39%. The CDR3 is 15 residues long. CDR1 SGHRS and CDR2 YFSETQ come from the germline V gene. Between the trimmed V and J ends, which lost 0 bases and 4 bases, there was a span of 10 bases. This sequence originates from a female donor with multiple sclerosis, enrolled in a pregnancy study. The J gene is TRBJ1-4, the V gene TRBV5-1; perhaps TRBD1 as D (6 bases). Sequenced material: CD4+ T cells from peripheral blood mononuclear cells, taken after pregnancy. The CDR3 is CASSLGGQRNEKLFF. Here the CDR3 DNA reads TGCGCCAGCAGCTTGGGTGGACAGCGTAATGAAAAACTGTTTTTT.